This is a list of T cell receptor beta chains from one sample in a study of cytotoxic CD8 clonotypes in ibrutinib-treated CLL. Measured with immunoSEQ multiplex PCR; TCRdb has only the in-frame clones, and not every one. The repertoire includes 150,000 or so clones, over 75% of them detected once, and approximately 7.6% sits in the top ten. This sample comprised PBMCs, obtained after 36 months of ibrutinib treatment. These receptors all come from a human donor with chronic lymphocytic leukemia. CDR3s include the opening cysteine and the closing phenylalanine or tryptophan. D genes are given only for firm matches. A clone size is listed for some rows: how often the clone was seen (once, few, many), or a class if it is expanded.

d_gene: .; j_gene: TRBJ2-7; v_gene: TRBV27; abundance: .; CDR3nt: TGTGCCAGCAGTTTAAGCAGGAGCTACGAGCAGTACTTC; CDR3aa: CASSLSRSYEQYF
d_gene: TRBD1; j_gene: TRBJ1-6; v_gene: TRBV2; abundance: .; CDR3nt: TGTGCCAGCAACGGACTGACAGGGGGCCATAATTCACCCCTCCACTTT; CDR3aa: CASNGLTGGHNSPLHF
d_gene: .; j_gene: TRBJ2-1; v_gene: TRBV5-6; abundance: once; CDR3nt: TGTGCCAGCAGCGATTTGGAGGGTGAGCAGTTCTTC; CDR3aa: CASSDLEGEQFF
d_gene: .; j_gene: TRBJ1-1; v_gene: TRBV9; abundance: .; CDR3nt: TGTGCCAGCAGCAGAGAGGTAGCGCCTGAAGCTTTCTTT; CDR3aa: CASSREVAPEAFF
d_gene: TRBD2; j_gene: TRBJ2-1; v_gene: TRBV27; abundance: .; CDR3nt: TGTGCCAGCCTTAGGAAGCCTCCGGGACTAGCGGGAGGGCCGACGGGGAATGAGCAGTTCTTC; CDR3aa: CASLRKPPGLAGGPTGNEQFF
d_gene: TRBD1; j_gene: TRBJ1-1; v_gene: TRBV19; abundance: .; CDR3nt: TGTGCCAGTAGTATAGGCCCGTACAGGGGGAACACTGAAGCTTTCTTT; CDR3aa: CASSIGPYRGNTEAFF
d_gene: .; j_gene: TRBJ1-1; v_gene: TRBV6-4; abundance: once; CDR3nt: TGTGCCAGCAGACAGAACACGGTTGGGACTGAAGCTTTCTTT; CDR3aa: CASRQNTVGTEAFF
d_gene: .; j_gene: TRBJ1-5; v_gene: TRBV7-7; abundance: once; CDR3nt: TGTGCCAGCAGCTTAGATAGCAATCAGCCCCAGCATTTT; CDR3aa: CASSLDSNQPQHF
d_gene: .; j_gene: TRBJ1-6; v_gene: TRBV2; abundance: many; CDR3nt: TGTGCCAGCATGGGGACTTTGGGTTCACCCCTCCACTTT; CDR3aa: CASMGTLGSPLHF
d_gene: .; j_gene: TRBJ2-5; v_gene: TRBV6-5; abundance: .; CDR3nt: TGTGCCAGCAGTACCGAGGACAGCCAGGAAACCCAGTACTTC; CDR3aa: CASSTEDSQETQYF
d_gene: TRBD2; j_gene: TRBJ2-1; v_gene: TRBV19; abundance: .; CDR3nt: TGTGCCAGTAGTCATTTACGGGGCGGGAGGTTTGGGGATGAGCAGTTCTTC; CDR3aa: CASSHLRGGRFGDEQFF
d_gene: TRBD1; j_gene: TRBJ1-1; v_gene: TRBV10-3; abundance: .; CDR3nt: TGTGCCATCAGTGACCCCAACAGGGGAAACACTGAAGCTTTCTTT; CDR3aa: CAISDPNRGNTEAFF
d_gene: .; j_gene: TRBJ2-6; v_gene: TRBV15; abundance: few; CDR3nt: TGTGCCACCAGCCGAAACAGAGCCTCTGGGGCCAACGTCCTGACTTTC; CDR3aa: CATSRNRASGANVLTF
d_gene: .; j_gene: TRBJ2-7; v_gene: TRBV7-2; abundance: .; CDR3nt: TGTGCCAGCAGCGGAACGGGGACTCTTACCTACGAGCAGTACTTC; CDR3aa: CASSGTGTLTYEQYF
d_gene: .; j_gene: TRBJ2-3; v_gene: TRBV6-1; abundance: .; CDR3nt: TGTGCCAGCAGTGGAGGAGTTTTGGCAGATACGCAGTATTTT; CDR3aa: CASSGGVLADTQYF
d_gene: TRBD2; j_gene: TRBJ2-7; v_gene: TRBV25-1; abundance: .; CDR3nt: TGTGCCAGCAGTGATACCGGACTAGCAGCCTACGAGCAGTACTTC; CDR3aa: CASSDTGLAAYEQYF
d_gene: .; j_gene: TRBJ2-2; v_gene: TRBV15; abundance: many; CDR3nt: TGTGCCACCAGCAGAGAATGGGGCTCCGGGGAGCTGTTTTTT; CDR3aa: CATSREWGSGELFF